The text below deals with one T cell receptor beta chain. Its antigen is unknown. The method was immunoSEQ multiplex PCR; TCRdb's version includes in-frame clones alone and lacks a portion of them. The data hold around 1,000,000 clones, with roughly 80% observed a single time. The source of the sample is a study of shared clonotypes between healthy human individuals. The overall study: Samples came from two female and three male donors aged 18 to 49.

The study, taken as a whole, reports: Compared with clonotypes that all four donors shared, non-shared clonotypes had lower generation probabilities. Clonotypes that were shared across a handful of donors made up about 5.1% of naive CD4 clonotypes.

Germline V gene data show CDR1 as SGHVS and CDR2 as FQNEAQ. With 3 bases removed from V and 0 bases from J, the gap between germline ends came to 9 bases. This CDR3 has 15 amino acids. The chain has TRBV7-8 and TRBJ1-5, with a possible D match to TRBD1 (5 bases). The sequence was collected from a man aged 18 to 35 in good health. Some clones in this sample may be carry-over from other donors' samples. The source material was memory CD4+ T cells from PBMCs. Regarding subset: CD45RA-negative fraction. The CDR3 nucleotides are TGTGCCAGCAGCTTCGGGGGGAATAGCAATCAGCCCCAGCATTTT. Translation gives CASSFGGNSNQPQHF.